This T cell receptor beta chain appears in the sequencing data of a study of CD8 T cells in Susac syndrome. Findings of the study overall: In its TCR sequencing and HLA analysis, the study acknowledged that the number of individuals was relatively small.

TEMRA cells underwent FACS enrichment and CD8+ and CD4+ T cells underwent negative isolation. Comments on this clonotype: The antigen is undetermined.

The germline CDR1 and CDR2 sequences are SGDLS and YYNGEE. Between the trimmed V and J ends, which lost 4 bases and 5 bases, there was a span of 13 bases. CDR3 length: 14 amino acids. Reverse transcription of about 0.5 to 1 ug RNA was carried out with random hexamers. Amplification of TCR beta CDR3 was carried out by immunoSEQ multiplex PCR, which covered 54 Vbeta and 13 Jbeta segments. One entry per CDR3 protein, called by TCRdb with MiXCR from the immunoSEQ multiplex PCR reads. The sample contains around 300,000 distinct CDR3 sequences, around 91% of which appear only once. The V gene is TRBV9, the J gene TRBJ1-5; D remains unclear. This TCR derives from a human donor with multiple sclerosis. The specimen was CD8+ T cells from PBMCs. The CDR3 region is CASSPYEGHQPQHF. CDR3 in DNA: TGTGCCAGCAGCCCGTATGAGGGTCATCAGCCCCAGCATTTT.